Listed below are T cell receptor beta chains from one sample, sequenced in a study of identical twins. TCRdb passed the 5' RACE reads through MiXCR, listing each CDR3 protein once. This table holds 150,000 or so distinct CDR3 sequences, under 4.5% found once. Sequenced: memory T cells sorted from blood. These receptors all come from a man aged 18 to 29 in good health. CDR3s include the opening cysteine and the closing phenylalanine or tryptophan. The D gene is left open where the match is weak. The listing skips clone size in some rows; elsewhere it reads once, few, many or a size class.

TRBJ2-3	many	-	TRBV20-1	CSPPSPPDTQYF	TGCAGTCCCCCGAGTCCCCCAGATACGCAGTATTTT
TRBJ2-2	many	TRBD1	TRBV5-1	CASSLNEGAGGELFF	TGCGCCAGCAGCTTGAACGAGGGGGCCGGCGGGGAGCTGTTTTTT
TRBJ1-1	many	-	TRBV5-6	CASNWGVVNTEAFF	TGTGCCAGCAACTGGGGGGTCGTAAACACTGAAGCTTTCTTT
TRBJ2-1	-	TRBD1	TRBV4-1	CASSQERGQRNEQFF	TGCGCCAGCAGCCAAGAGAGGGGGCAACGCAATGAGCAGTTCTTC
TRBJ1-3	many	-	TRBV7-8	CASSLHPGSGNTIYF	TGTGCCAGCAGCTTACATCCAGGCTCTGGAAACACCATATATTTT
TRBJ2-3	many	-	TRBV20-1	CSARLLASTDTQYF	TGCAGTGCTAGACTGCTTGCCAGCACAGATACGCAGTATTTT
TRBJ2-7	many	-	TRBV20-1	CSARDVEFGEQYF	TGCAGTGCTAGAGATGTGGAATTCGGCGAGCAGTACTTC
TRBJ1-5	few	-	TRBV6-2/TRBV6-3	CASTPGWQADRTQHF	TGTGCCAGCACTCCCGGATGGCAGGCGGATCGGACCCAGCATTTT
TRBJ2-1	many	-	TRBV18	CASSPKTRLYNEQFF	TGTGCCAGCTCACCAAAGACCCGTCTCTACAATGAGCAGTTCTTC
TRBJ1-2	many	TRBD1	TRBV20-1	CSVPGGQGNYGYTF	TGCAGTGTACCCGGGGGACAGGGCAACTATGGCTACACCTTC
TRBJ1-1	few	-	TRBV6-1	CASSDNTGRTEAFF	TGTGCCAGCAGTGATAATACGGGGCGCACTGAAGCTTTCTTT
TRBJ2-7	many	-	TRBV28	CASSPRGYEQYF	TGTGCCAGCAGTCCTAGGGGGTACGAGCAGTACTTC
TRBJ2-7	many	-	TRBV29-1	CSVVPFGGGEQYF	TGCAGCGTTGTTCCCTTTGGTGGAGGAGAGCAGTACTTC
TRBJ2-7	many	TRBD1	TRBV6-8	CASSYSGGVRSYEQYF	TGTGCCAGCAGTTACTCAGGGGGCGTTAGATCCTACGAGCAGTACTTC
TRBJ2-7	many	-	TRBV29-1	CSVVRTDYEQYF	TGCAGCGTTGTCAGGACTGACTACGAGCAGTACTTC
TRBJ2-3	many	-	TRBV15	CATSDSAVDTQYF	TGTGCCACCAGCGACAGTGCGGTAGATACGCAGTATTTT
TRBJ1-1	-	-	TRBV5-5	CASSLDLLGNTEAFF	TGTGCCAGCAGCTTGGACCTTCTTGGGAACACTGAAGCTTTCTTT
TRBJ2-1	many	-	TRBV18	CASSPMNGGIKNNEQFF	TGTGCCAGCTCACCCATGAACGGCGGAATAAAAAACAATGAGCAGTTCTTC
TRBJ2-3	few	TRBD2	TRBV19	CASSLSGSNTDTQYF	TGTGCCAGTAGTCTGAGCGGGAGCAACACAGATACGCAGTATTTT
TRBJ1-2	few	-	TRBV19	CASSIGGFIYGYTF	TGTGCCAGTAGTATAGGCGGCTTCATCTATGGCTACACCTTC
TRBJ2-3	many	-	TRBV6-5	CASSAGGTQYF	TGTGCCAGCAGCGCCGGGGGTACGCAGTATTTT
TRBJ2-6	many	TRBD1	TRBV11-2	CASSERWDSTFSGANVLTF	TGTGCCAGCAGCGAAAGGTGGGACAGCACGTTCTCTGGGGCCAACGTCCTGACTTTC
TRBJ2-7	many	-	TRBV27	CASSLSGGLSYEQYF	TGTGCCAGCAGTTTATCGGGAGGCCTCTCCTACGAGCAGTACTTC
TRBJ2-2	many	TRBD2	TRBV5-1	CASSHLSGRATAGELFF	TGCGCCAGCAGCCACCTTAGCGGGAGGGCCACGGCCGGGGAGCTGTTTTTT
TRBJ2-1	-	-	TRBV10-3	CAISESRALNEQFF	TGTGCCATCAGTGAGTCCAGGGCCCTTAATGAGCAGTTCTTC
TRBJ2-2	-	-	TRBV15	CATSRDPPLPTGHHTGELFF	TGTGCCACCAGCAGAGACCCACCTCTTCCTACAGGGCACCACACCGGGGAGCTGTTTTTT
TRBJ2-1	many	-	TRBV6-1	CASSPRRGDNEQFF	TGTGCCAGCAGCCCGCGTAGAGGAGACAATGAGCAGTTCTTC
TRBJ2-6	many	-	TRBV11-1	CASRRTGANVLTF	TGTGCCAGCAGACGAACTGGGGCCAACGTCCTGACTTTC
TRBJ2-5	many	-	TRBV11-3	CASSLAGPAQETQYF	TGTGCCAGCAGCTTGGCGGGACCGGCACAAGAGACCCAGTACTTC
TRBJ2-3	many	-	TRBV6-1	CASSEALGAGTDTQYF	TGTGCCAGCAGTGAAGCCCTGGGGGCCGGCACAGATACGCAGTATTTT
TRBJ2-3	many	-	TRBV28	CASRSGQLLGADTQYF	TGTGCCAGCAGATCCGGGCAACTTCTTGGCGCAGATACGCAGTATTTT
TRBJ1-5	few	-	TRBV18	CASDQTGTPRLRPQHF	TGTGCCAGCGATCAAACCGGGACGCCGCGACTTCGGCCCCAGCATTTT
TRBJ2-1	many	TRBD2	TRBV2	CASSEMLAGAPF	TGTGCCAGCAGTGAGATGCTAGCGGGCGCCCCCTTC
TRBJ1-3	many	-	TRBV7-6	CASSLVEGPRNTIYF	TGTGCCAGCAGCTTAGTAGAGGGGCCTAGAAACACCATATATTTT
TRBJ2-1	-	-	TRBV7-7	CASSVAGADNEQFF	TGTGCCAGCAGCGTCGCTGGCGCGGACAATGAGCAGTTCTTC
TRBJ2-6	-	TRBD1	TRBV7-9	CASSWDRVSSGANVLTF	TGTGCCAGCAGCTGGGACAGGGTCTCATCTGGGGCCAACGTCCTGACTTTC
TRBJ2-1	medium-sized	-	TRBV7-9	CASNGAGLTGEQFF	TGTGCCAGCAATGGAGCGGGCCTGACGGGTGAGCAGTTCTTC
TRBJ2-6	-	-	TRBV6-2/TRBV6-3	CASEEGSSGANVLTF	TGTGCCAGCGAAGAGGGATCCTCTGGGGCCAACGTCCTGACTTTC
TRBJ1-2	many	-	TRBV3-1	CASSQRTTGNYGYTF	TGTGCCAGCAGCCAACGGACCACCGGTAACTATGGCTACACCTTC
TRBJ2-1	many	-	TRBV28	CASSLARAYNEQFF	TGTGCCAGCAGTTTAGCCAGGGCATACAATGAGCAGTTCTTC
TRBJ2-1	-	-	TRBV6-2/TRBV6-3	CASSSHTNEQFF	TGTGCCAGCAGTTCACACACCAATGAGCAGTTCTTC
TRBJ1-3	many	TRBD1	TRBV6-1	CASNPQGAAGNTIYF	TGTGCCAGCAACCCACAGGGGGCTGCTGGAAACACCATATATTTT
TRBJ1-4	medium-sized	-	TRBV5-1	CASSGATNEKLFF	TGCGCCAGCAGCGGGGCAACTAATGAAAAACTGTTTTTT
TRBJ1-4	many	-	TRBV5-1	CASSLGGPQVYEKLFF	TGCGCCAGCAGCTTGGGGGGACCGCAGGTTTATGAAAAACTGTTTTTT
TRBJ2-2	many	-	TRBV2	CASSEVREYGELFF	TGTGCCAGCAGTGAAGTGAGGGAGTACGGGGAGCTGTTTTTT
TRBJ2-5	-	-	TRBV4-1	CASSHPIRTARETQYF	TGCGCCAGCAGCCACCCTATCCGGACCGCCCGGGAGACCCAGTACTTC
TRBJ2-7	many	TRBD2	TRBV10-3	CAIGVREGRDEQYF	TGTGCCATCGGGGTCCGGGAGGGCCGGGACGAGCAGTACTTC
TRBJ2-3	many	TRBD1	TRBV20-1	CSAPTGVSTDTQYF	TGCAGTGCCCCGACAGGGGTCAGCACAGATACGCAGTATTTT
TRBJ2-3	many	-	TRBV14	CASSQDGRGAGWDTQYF	TGTGCCAGCAGCCAAGATGGTCGGGGGGCAGGCTGGGATACGCAGTATTTT
TRBJ2-1	many	-	TRBV23-1	CASVPVCILYNEQFF	TGCGCCAGCGTTCCCGTATGCATACTTTACAATGAGCAGTTCTTC
TRBJ2-1	many	TRBD2	TRBV6-2/TRBV6-3	CASRVHQRENNEQFF	TGTGCCAGCAGGGTCCACCAGCGGGAGAACAATGAGCAGTTCTTC
TRBJ1-3	many	-	TRBV4-2	CASSQRGGTYSGNTIYF	TGTGCCAGCAGCCAACGGGGAGGGACTTACTCTGGAAACACCATATATTTT
TRBJ1-6	many	-	TRBV18	CASSSSDSPLHF	TGTGCCAGCTCATCGAGCGATTCACCCCTCCACTTT
TRBJ2-2	many	-	TRBV5-1	CASSLERRVQLFF	TGCGCCAGCAGCTTGGAGAGGAGGGTACAGCTGTTTTTT
TRBJ1-6	-	-	TRBV7-2	CASSTGSSRLPLHF	TGTGCCAGCAGCACAGGGAGCTCCAGGTTACCCCTCCACTTT
TRBJ2-4	-	TRBD1	TRBV7-6	CRGSTKNVQYF	TGCAGGGGGTCAACCAAAAACGTTCAGTACTTC
TRBJ2-6	many	-	TRBV9	CASSPGGAGANVLTF	TGTGCCAGCAGCCCCGGCGGGGCCGGGGCCAACGTCCTGACTTTC